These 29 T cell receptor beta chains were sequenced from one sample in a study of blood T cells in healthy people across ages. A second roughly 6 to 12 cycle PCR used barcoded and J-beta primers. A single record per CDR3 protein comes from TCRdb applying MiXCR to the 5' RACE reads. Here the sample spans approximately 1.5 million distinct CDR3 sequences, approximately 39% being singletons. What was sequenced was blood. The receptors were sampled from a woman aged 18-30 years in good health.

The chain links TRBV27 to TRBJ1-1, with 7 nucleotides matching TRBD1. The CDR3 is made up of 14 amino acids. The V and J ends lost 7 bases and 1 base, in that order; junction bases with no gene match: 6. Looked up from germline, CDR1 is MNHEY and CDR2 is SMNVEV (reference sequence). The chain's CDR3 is CASTEGQKNTEAFF. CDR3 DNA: TGTGCCAGCACTGAGGGACAGAAGAACACTGAAGCTTTCTTT.

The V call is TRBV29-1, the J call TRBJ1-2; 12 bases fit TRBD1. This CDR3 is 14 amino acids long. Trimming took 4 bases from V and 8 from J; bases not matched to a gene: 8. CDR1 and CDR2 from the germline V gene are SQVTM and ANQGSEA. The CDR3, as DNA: TGCAGCGTTGGAGGGACAGGGGGCACAAAGGGCTACACCTTC. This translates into CSVGGTGGTKGYTF.

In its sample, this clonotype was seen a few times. CDR3 amino acids: CATSRPSGTQYF. The CDR3, as DNA: TGTGCCACCAGTAGGCCTAGCGGCACGCAGTATTTT. V and J are TRBV24-1 and TRBJ2-3; 7 positions match TRBD2. V lost 6 bases and J lost 9; bases outside the gene matches: 5. Germline values: CDR1 KGHDR, CDR2 SFDVKD. CDR3 length: 12 residues.

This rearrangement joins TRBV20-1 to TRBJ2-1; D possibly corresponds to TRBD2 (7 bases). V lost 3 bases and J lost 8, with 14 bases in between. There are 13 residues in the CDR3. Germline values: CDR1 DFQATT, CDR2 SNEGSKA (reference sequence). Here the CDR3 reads CSARGGAKDEQFF. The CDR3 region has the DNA TGCAGTGCTAGGGGGGGGGCGAAGGATGAGCAGTTCTTC.

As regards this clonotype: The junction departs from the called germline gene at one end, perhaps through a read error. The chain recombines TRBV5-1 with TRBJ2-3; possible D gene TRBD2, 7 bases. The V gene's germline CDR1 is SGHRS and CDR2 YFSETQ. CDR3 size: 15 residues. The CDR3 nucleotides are TGCGCCAGCACCTTGGGGGGGGCCTTCACAGATACGCAGTATTTT. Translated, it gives CASTLGGAFTDTQYF.

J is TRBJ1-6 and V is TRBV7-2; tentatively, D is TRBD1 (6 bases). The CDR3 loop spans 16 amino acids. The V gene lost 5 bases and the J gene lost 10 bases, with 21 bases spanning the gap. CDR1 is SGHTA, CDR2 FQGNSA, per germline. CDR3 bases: TGTGCCAGCAGCGCTCGAAGACAGGACGCCGGATCACCCCTCCACTTT. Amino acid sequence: CASSARRQDAGSPLHF.

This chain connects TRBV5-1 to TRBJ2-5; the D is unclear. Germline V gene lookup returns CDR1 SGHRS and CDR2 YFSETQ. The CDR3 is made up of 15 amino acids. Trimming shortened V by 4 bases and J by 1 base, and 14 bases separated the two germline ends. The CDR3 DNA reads TGCGCCAGCAGCACCTTCCAGGCCCTCCAAGAGACCCAGTACTTC. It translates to CASSTFQALQETQYF.

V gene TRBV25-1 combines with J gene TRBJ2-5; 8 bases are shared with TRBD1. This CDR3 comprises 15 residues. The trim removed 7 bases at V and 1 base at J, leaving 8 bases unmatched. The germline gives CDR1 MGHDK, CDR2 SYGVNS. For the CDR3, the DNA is TGTGCCAGCAATGCAGACAGGGGAATCCAAGAGACCCAGTACTTC. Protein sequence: CASNADRGIQETQYF.

The CDR3 bases are TGTGCCAGCAGTTACCCTGCCGGGAGTTTTGTCACTGAAGCTTTCTTT. It encodes CASSYPAGSFVTEAFF. The chain couples TRBV6-5 to TRBJ1-1; D not certain. Germline lookup yields CDR1 MNHEY and CDR2 SVGAGI. The CDR3 has 16 residues. V dropped 2 bases and J dropped 4 bases, with 17 bases sitting between them.

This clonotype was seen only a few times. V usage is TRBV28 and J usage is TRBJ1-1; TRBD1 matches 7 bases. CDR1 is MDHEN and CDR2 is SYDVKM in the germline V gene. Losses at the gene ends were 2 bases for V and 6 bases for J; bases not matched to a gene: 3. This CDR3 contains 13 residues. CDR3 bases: TGTGCCAGCAGTTTAGAGACAGGGCCTGAAGCTTTCTTT. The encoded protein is CASSLETGPEAFF.

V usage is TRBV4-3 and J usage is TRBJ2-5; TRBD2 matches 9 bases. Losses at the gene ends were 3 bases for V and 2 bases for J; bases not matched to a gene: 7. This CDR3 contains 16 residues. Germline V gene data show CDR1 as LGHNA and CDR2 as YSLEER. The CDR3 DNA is TGCGCCAGCAGCCAGGCTCCGGGACTAGCACAAGAGACCCAGTACTTC. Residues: CASSQAPGLAQETQYF.

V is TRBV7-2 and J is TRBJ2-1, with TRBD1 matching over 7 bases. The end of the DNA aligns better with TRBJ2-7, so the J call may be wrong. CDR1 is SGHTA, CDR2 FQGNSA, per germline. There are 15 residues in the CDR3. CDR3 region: CASSSRQGVNNEQYF. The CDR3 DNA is TGTGCCAGCAGCTCCCGACAGGGAGTGAACAATGAGCAGTACTTC.

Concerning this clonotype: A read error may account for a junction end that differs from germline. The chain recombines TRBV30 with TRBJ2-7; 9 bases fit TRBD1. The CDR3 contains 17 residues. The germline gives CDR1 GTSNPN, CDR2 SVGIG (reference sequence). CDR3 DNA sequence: TGTGCCTGGAGTGTACGACTGAGGGACAGGGACTCCGACGAGCAGTACTTC. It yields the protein CAWSVRLRDRDSDEQYF.

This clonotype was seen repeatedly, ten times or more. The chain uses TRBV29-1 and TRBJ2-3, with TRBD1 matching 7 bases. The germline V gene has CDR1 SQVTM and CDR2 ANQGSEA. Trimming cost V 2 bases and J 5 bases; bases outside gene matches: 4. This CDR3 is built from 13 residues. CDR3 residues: CSVETPGGDTQYF. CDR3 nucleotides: TGCAGCGTTGAAACCCCAGGGGGAGATACGCAGTATTTT.

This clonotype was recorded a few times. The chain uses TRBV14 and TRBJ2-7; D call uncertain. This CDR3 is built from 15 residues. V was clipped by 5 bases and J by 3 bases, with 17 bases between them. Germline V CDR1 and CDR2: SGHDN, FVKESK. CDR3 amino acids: CASSSAPQSNYEQYF. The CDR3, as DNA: TGTGCCAGCAGCTCTGCCCCACAATCCAACTACGAGCAGTACTTC.

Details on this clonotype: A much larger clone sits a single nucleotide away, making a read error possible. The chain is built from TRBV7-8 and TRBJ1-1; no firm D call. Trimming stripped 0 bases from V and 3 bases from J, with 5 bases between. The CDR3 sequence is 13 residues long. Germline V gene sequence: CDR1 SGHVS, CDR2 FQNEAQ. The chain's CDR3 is CASSLAPDTEAFF. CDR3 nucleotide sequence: TGTGCCAGCAGCTTAGCCCCGGACACTGAAGCTTTCTTT.

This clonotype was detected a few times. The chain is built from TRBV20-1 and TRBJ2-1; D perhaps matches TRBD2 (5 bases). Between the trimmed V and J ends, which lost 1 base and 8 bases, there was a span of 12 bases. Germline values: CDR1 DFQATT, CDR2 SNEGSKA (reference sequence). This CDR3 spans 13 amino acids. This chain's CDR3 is CSARAGSIDEQFF. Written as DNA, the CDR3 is TGCAGTGCTAGAGCGGGATCCATAGATGAGCAGTTCTTC.

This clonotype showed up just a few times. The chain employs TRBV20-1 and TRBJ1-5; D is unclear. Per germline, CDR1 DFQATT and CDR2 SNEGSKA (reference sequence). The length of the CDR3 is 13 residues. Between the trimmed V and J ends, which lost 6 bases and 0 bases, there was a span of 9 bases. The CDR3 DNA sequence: TGCAGTGCCAATCTGATTAGCAATCAGCCCCAGCATTTT. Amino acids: CSANLISNQPQHF.

The CDR3 protein is CSVEGAGGNYGYTF. The CDR3 DNA is TGCAGCGTTGAAGGTGCGGGTGGTAACTATGGCTACACCTTC. The gene calls are TRBV29-1 and TRBJ1-2, with unresolved D. Trimming removed 1 base from V and 1 base from J, with 10 bases in between. There are 14 residues in the CDR3. Germline V lookup: CDR1 SQVTM, CDR2 ANQGSEA.

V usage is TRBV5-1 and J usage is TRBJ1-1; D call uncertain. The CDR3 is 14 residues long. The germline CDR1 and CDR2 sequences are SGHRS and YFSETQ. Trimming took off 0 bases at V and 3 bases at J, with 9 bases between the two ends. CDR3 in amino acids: CASSLGRVDTEAFF. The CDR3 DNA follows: TGCGCCAGCAGCTTGGGAAGGGTTGACACTGAAGCTTTCTTT.

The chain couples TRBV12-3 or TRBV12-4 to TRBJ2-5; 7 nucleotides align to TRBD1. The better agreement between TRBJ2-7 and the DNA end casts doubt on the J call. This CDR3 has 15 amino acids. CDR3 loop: CASRWDSGIFYEQYF. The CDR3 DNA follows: TGTGCCAGCAGATGGGACAGTGGTATCTTCTACGAGCAGTACTTC.

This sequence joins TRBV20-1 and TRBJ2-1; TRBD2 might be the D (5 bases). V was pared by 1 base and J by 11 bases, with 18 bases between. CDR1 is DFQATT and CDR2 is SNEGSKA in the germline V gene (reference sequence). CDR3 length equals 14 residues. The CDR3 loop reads CSARVRVGANKQFF. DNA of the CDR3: TGCAGTGCTAGAGTCCGAGTGGGAGCGAATAAGCAGTTCTTC.

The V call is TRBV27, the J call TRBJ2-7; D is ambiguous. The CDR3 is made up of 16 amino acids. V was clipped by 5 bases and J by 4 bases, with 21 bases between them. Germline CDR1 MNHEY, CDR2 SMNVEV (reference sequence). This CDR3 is CASSPSGPLYGYEQYF. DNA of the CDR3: TGTGCCAGCAGTCCCTCCGGACCCCTATATGGGTACGAGCAGTACTTC.

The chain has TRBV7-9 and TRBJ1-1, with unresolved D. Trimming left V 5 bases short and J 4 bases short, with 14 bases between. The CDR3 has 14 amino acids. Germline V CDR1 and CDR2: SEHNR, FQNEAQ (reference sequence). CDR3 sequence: CASSRITGATEAFF. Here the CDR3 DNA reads TGTGCCAGCAGCCGAATTACGGGTGCCACTGAAGCTTTCTTT. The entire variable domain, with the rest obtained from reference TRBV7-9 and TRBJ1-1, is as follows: DTGVSQNPRHKITKRGQNVTFRCDPISEHNRLYWYRQTLGQGPEFLTYFQNEAQLEKSRLLSDRFSAERPKGSFSTLEIQRTEQGDSAMYLCASSRITGATEAFFGQGTRLTVV.

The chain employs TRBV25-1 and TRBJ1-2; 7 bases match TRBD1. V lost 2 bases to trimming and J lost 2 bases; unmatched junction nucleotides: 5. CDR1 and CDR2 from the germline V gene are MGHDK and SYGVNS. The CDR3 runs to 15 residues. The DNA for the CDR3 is TGTGCCAGCAGTGAACCCGGGACAGCAAACTATGGCTACACCTTC. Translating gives CASSEPGTANYGYTF.

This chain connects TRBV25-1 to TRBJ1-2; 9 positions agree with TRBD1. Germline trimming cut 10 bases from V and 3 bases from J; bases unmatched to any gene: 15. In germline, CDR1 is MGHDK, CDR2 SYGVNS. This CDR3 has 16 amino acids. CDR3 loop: CATRGYRTGADYGYTF. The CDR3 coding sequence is TGTGCCACCAGAGGTTATCGGACAGGGGCGGACTATGGCTACACCTTC.

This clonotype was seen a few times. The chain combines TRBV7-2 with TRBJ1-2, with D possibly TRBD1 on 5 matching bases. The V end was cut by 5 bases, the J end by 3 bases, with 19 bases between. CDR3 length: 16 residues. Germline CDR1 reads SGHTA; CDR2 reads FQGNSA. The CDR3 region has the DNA TGTGCCAGCAGCCCCCCCCCGGGGCGATATGACTATGGCTACACCTTC. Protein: CASSPPPGRYDYGYTF.

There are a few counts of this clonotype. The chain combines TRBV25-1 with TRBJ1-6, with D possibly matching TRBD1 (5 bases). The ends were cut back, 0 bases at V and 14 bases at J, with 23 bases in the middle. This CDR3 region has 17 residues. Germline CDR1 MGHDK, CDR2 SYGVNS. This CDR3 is CASSEYWSEQATITLHF. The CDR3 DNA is TGTGCCAGCAGTGAATATTGGTCGGAACAGGCAACCATCACCCTCCACTTT.

CDR3 DNA sequence: TGTGCCAGTAGTATGAGGTCCGGCCATGAGCAGTTCTTC. Translating gives CASSMRSGHEQFF. V usage is TRBV19 and J usage is TRBJ2-1; D is ambiguous. The V end lost 3 bases, the J end lost 8 bases, and 11 bases lay between the germline ends. Germline CDR1 and CDR2: LNHDA and SQIVND (reference sequence). The CDR3 length is 13 residues.